This T cell receptor beta chain was recorded in a study of blood T cell repertoires in COVID-19 (TCRdb year 2020). In terms of the full investigation: Samples from collaborators originated in the United States, Italy and Spain and spanned both the acute and convalescent phases of COVID-19. The prospective study material was composed of cDNA or gDNA derived from T cells, B-cell-depleted T cells, or PBMCs. Deeply sampled blood TCRbeta repertoires from subjects exposed to, actively infected with, or recovered from COVID-19 were included in the dataset. The repertoires were released in a freely available public database meant as a resource for research on the immune response to SARS-CoV-2. Samples were obtained from the ongoing ImmuneRACE study (first 160 participants) and from over 1,000 subjects provided by 6 global collaborators. The sample metadata nearly always contained a de-identified subject ID, COVID-19 status, age in years and sex. HLA class I and class II types, where available, came from metadata supplied by the sample provider rather than from assay-based typing.

This clone was observed a handful of times. Its antigen has not been determined. Base-call qualities are not available, and no considerably larger clone is one nucleotide away. Each collaborating institution followed its own protocols to collect whole blood in K2EDTA tubes. For TCRbeta analysis, collaborators shipped samples in one of three forms: frozen whole blood, isolated PBMCs, or DNA extracted from either of those sample types. TCRbeta CDR3 regions were amplified from genomic DNA by means of the immunoSEQ Assay, a bias-controlled multiplex PCR. The paper's processing steps were these. Nucleated cell counts per sample were estimated from amplification of reference gene primers within the assay. To quantify the absolute abundance of each unique TCRbeta CDR3 rearrangement, sequence reads were collapsed and filtered. For each sample, productive Simpson clonality was calculated as the square root of Simpson's diversity index over productive rearrangements. This is the immuneACCESS table as TCRdb keeps it, with only in-frame sequences that have V and J called. A part of the clones is gone; compared with another copy, unresolved V genes explain less than half, and the rest is unexplained. V and J calls and clone size are copied from that table; D and trimming were computed from the DNA. For this sample there are fewer than 85,000 clones; 80% to 95% appear just once. Clones ranked in the top ten supply around 0.97% of the sample.

General study outcomes and caveats: How much clinical and demographic metadata was included differed by source and by participant, and the metadata was provided uncurated.

Measured from the cysteine to the phenylalanine, the CDR3 is 13 residues long. Only the CDR3 part of the read is kept: 39 bases, read in frame from the first base. CDR1 and CDR2 were assigned from the germline V gene (reference sequence) as SEHNR and FQNEAQ. V drops 5 bases and J drops 7 bases, leaving 12 bases in between. Sample: peripheral blood. The TCR comes from a woman aged 45-60 years in a cohort sampled during active COVID-19. Recombination connected TRBV7-9 to TRBJ1-5, with a tentative D gene TRBD1 over 6 matching bases. This receptor has the CDR3 CASSLGTNQPQHF. The nucleotides read TGTGCCAGCAGCCTCGGGACAAACCAGCCCCAGCATTTT.